This T cell receptor (beta chain) originates from a study of OX40 agonist ivuxolimab in advanced cancers. Study-level results: The average count of expanded clones was higher among CD8+ T cells than among CD4+.

Excluded were patients having autoimmune disease history or systemic immunosuppression. The junction had 6 bases not matched to a gene; V was cut back by 4 bases and J by 3 bases. The germline gives CDR1 SGHAT, CDR2 FQNNGV. The CDR3 spans 16 residues. Clones were sequenced by immunoSEQ multiplex PCR, and TCRdb holds only the in-frame ones, with some missing. The repertoire holds tens of thousands of clones, with about 89% as singletons. With respect to this clone: Its antigen remains unknown.

This TCR was recovered from an adult with an advanced solid tumor such as melanoma, head and neck, liver or kidney cancer. The chain couples TRBV11-2 to TRBJ2-2, with 9 nucleotides matching TRBD1. The sequencing here drew on CD4+ or CD8+ T cells sorted from blood, taken in a trial of the OX40 agonist ivuxolimab. In DNA form, the CDR3 reads TGTGCCAGCAGCTCTCGGGACAGGGCGGACACCGGGGAGCTGTTTTTT. It specifies CASSSRDRADTGELFF. The entire variable domain, with the rest obtained from reference TRBV11-2 and TRBJ2-2, is as follows: EAGVAQSPRYKIIEKRQSVAFWCNPISGHATLYWYQQILGQGPKLLIQFQNNGVVDDSQLPKDRFSAERLKGVDSTLKIQPAKLEDSAVYLCASSSRDRADTGELFFGEGSRLTVL.